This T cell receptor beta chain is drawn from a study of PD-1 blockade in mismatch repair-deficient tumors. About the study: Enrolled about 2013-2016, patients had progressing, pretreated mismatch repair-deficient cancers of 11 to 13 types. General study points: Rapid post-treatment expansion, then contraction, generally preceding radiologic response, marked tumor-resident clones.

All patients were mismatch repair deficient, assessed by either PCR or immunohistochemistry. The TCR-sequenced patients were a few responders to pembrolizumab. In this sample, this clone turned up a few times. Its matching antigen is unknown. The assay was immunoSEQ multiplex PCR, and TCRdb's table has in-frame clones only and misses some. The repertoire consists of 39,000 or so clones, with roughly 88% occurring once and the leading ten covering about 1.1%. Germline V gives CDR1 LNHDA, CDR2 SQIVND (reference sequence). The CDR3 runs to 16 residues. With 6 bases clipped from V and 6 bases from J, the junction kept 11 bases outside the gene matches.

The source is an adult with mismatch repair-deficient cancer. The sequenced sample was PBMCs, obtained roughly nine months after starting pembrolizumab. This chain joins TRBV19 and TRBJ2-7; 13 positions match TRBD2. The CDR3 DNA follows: TGTGCCAGTAGAGACCGTCTACTAGCGGGAGGGGGCGAGCAGTACTTC. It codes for CASRDRLLAGGGEQYF.